The rows below give T cell receptor beta chains drawn from one sample of a study of T cell responses to AZD1222 COVID-19 vaccine. Only in-frame clones appear in the TCRdb table, and some are missing; sequencing was by immunoSEQ multiplex PCR. The sample holds roughly 140,000 clones, around nine tenths seen once. Sequencing used peripheral blood, obtained on day 0 of AZD1222 vaccination. These TCRs come from an adult in good health. Each CDR3 is given with its conserved first and last residue.

>15|TRBJ2-7|TRBV5-1
CASSLGGTDSYEQYF
>16|TRBJ2-1|TRBV27
CASSLASGRAYNEQFF
>14|TRBJ1-1|TRBV4-1
CASSQWTENTEAFF
>16|TRBJ2-6|TRBV19
CASSPGQGTGANVLTF
>15|TRBJ2-3|TRBV6-5
CASNPRDRGTDTQYF
>15|TRBJ2-1|TRBV9
CASSSRGSSYNEQFF
>15|TRBJ1-3|TRBV30
CAHHRRTDSGNTIYF
>15|TRBJ1-1|TRBV3-1/TRBV3-2
CASSQVSPGDSEAFF
>15|TRBJ2-2|TRBV12-5
CASGLEGEFTGELFF
>13|TRBJ2-2|TRBV13
CASSLSSTGELFF
>12|TRBJ2-2|TRBV6-5
CASGSYTGELFF
>15|TRBJ1-1|TRBV18
CASSPRGGPGTEAFF
>17|TRBJ2-1|TRBV7-9
CASSPRTSGIFYNEQFF
>16|TRBJ2-1|TRBV3-1/TRBV3-2
CASSQDWDSGSDEQFF
>15|TRBJ1-2|TRBV14
CASSQAGSGRYGYTF
>15|TRBJ1-1|TRBV30
CAWIRTGVMNTEAFF
>12|TRBJ1-1|TRBV11-3
CASSLRNTEAFF
>15|TRBJ2-7|TRBV4-2
CASSQLAGGAYEQYF
>17|TRBJ2-7|TRBV5-6
CASSAYRGGLSGYEQYF
>15|TRBJ2-3|TRBV27
CASSLSWGRADTQYF
>13|TRBJ1-2|TRBV19
CASSMQGAPGYTF
>14|TRBJ1-5|TRBV19
CASSILGDGQPQHF
>15|TRBJ1-5|TRBV28
CASTGTHYSNQPQHF
>16|TRBJ2-3|TRBV4-1
CASSLILAGAADTQYF
>15|TRBJ1-5|TRBV28
CASSHKKGPFDPQHF
>14|TRBJ1-1|TRBV19
CASSIGPQNTEAFF
>13|TRBJ1-2|TRBV29-1
CSVREGQLGGYTF
>12|TRBJ1-2|TRBV3-1/TRBV3-2
CASSQSRQGYTF
>11|TRBJ2-5|TRBV27
CASSSQGTQYF
>11|TRBJ2-7|TRBV7-3
CASSSHGTEFF
>15|TRBJ2-1|TRBV3-1/TRBV3-2
CASSQAPPSFYEQFF
>13|TRBJ1-2|TRBV27
CASSPQQGLGYTF
>13|TRBJ1-2|TRBV10-2
CASSYRGLYGYTF
>16|TRBJ2-2|TRBV5-6
CASSFKDIWNTGELFF
>15|TRBJ2-1|TRBV5-5
CASSIQGGSYNEQFF
>13|TRBJ1-1|TRBV19
CASSPSVGYEAFF
>13|TRBJ1-1|TRBV15
CATSFGQSGEAFF
>17|TRBJ2-2|TRBV7-3
CASSLRGARWDTGELFF
>13|TRBJ2-7|TRBV6-5
CASRLATPYEQYF
>14|TRBJ1-2|TRBV7-9
CASSLGDLNYGYTF
>15|TRBJ2-3|TRBV27
CASSGTHDYTDTQYF
>12|TRBJ1-2|TRBV28
CASSRTGRGYTF
>17|TRBJ1-1|TRBV10-3
CAISESGARAGKPEAFF
>19|TRBJ1-5|TRBV4-1
CASSQPFKTGGEDNQPQHF
>15|TRBJ2-7|TRBV28
CASSFRGESSYEQYF
>13|TRBJ1-1|TRBV4-2
CASSQEVGTEAFF
>13|TRBJ2-3|TRBV11-3
CASSLGSRDTQYF
>15|TRBJ1-5|TRBV5-6
CASSLSWDSNQPQHF
>13|TRBJ1-1|TRBV19
CASSEGVNTEAFF
>14|TRBJ2-5|TRBV15
CATSSRRGVETQYF
>13|TRBJ1-2|TRBV10-1
CASSDRTEHGYTF
>15|TRBJ2-3|TRBV7-7
CASSLRQGPTDTQYF
>12|TRBJ1-2|TRBV30
CAWNPGNYGYTF
>12|TRBJ1-2|TRBV23-1
CASSLGGYGYTF
>14|TRBJ1-2|TRBV30
CAWSRSRGGNGYTF
>15|TRBJ2-1|TRBV30
CATRGGSVSYNEQFF
>14|TRBJ1-6|TRBV28
CASTRTGVNSPLHF
>14|TRBJ2-1|TRBV2
CASSRDRGMNEQFF
>18|TRBJ2-2|TRBV18
CASSPPVRGRAGTGELFF
>14|TRBJ2-6|TRBV6-1
CASSEGWGANVLTF